Listed below are T cell receptor beta chains from one sample, sequenced in a study of cytomegalovirus exposure and HLA in healthy donors. The method was immunoSEQ multiplex PCR; TCRdb's version includes in-frame clones alone and lacks a portion of them. This sample has about 170,000 clones, with over 75% found just once. The sequenced sample consisted of PBMCs. These receptors all stem from a male donor in good health and CMV-seronegative. The CDR3 runs from the conserved cysteine through the conserved F or W. A D gene is named only where the DNA matches it firmly. Clone size is not always given. Where it is, it says once, few, many or a class for expanded clones.

CDR3nt: TGTGCCAGCAGAGGACTAGCGGGGGGCTACGGGGAGCTGTTTTTT
CDR3aa: CASRGLAGGYGELFF
len: 15
v_gene: TRBV27
abundance: -
j_gene: TRBJ2-2
d_gene: TRBD2

CDR3nt: TGTGCCAGCAGCTTGTTTTCAGGTCAGCATAGCAATCAGCCCCAGCATTTT
CDR3aa: CASSLFSGQHSNQPQHF
len: 17
v_gene: TRBV5-6
abundance: -
j_gene: TRBJ1-5
d_gene: -

CDR3nt: TGCAGCGTTCGGGGACAGGGGGCGTCCGGGGAGCTGTTTTTT
CDR3aa: CSVRGQGASGELFF
len: 14
v_gene: TRBV29-1
abundance: -
j_gene: TRBJ2-2
d_gene: TRBD1

CDR3nt: TGTGCCAGCAGACAGGCGGGCACAGATACGCAGTATTTT
CDR3aa: CASRQAGTDTQYF
len: 13
v_gene: TRBV7-2
abundance: -
j_gene: TRBJ2-3
d_gene: -

CDR3nt: TGTGCCAGTAGTCCCCAGGGAAACAGAAATCAGCCCCAGCATTTT
CDR3aa: CASSPQGNRNQPQHF
len: 15
v_gene: TRBV19
abundance: -
j_gene: TRBJ1-5
d_gene: -

CDR3nt: TGTGCCAGTAGTATCAAAAGGGAGGTCACTGAAGCTTTCTTT
CDR3aa: CASSIKREVTEAFF
len: 14
v_gene: TRBV19
abundance: few
j_gene: TRBJ1-1
d_gene: -

CDR3nt: TGTGCCAGCAGCACCCGAGGGACAGTGAACTATGGCTACACCTTC
CDR3aa: CASSTRGTVNYGYTF
len: 15
v_gene: TRBV6-5
abundance: -
j_gene: TRBJ1-2
d_gene: TRBD1

CDR3nt: TGTGCCAGCAGTTACTCGACAGGGACCACCGGGGAGCTGTTTTTT
CDR3aa: CASSYSTGTTGELFF
len: 15
v_gene: TRBV6-5
abundance: -
j_gene: TRBJ2-2
d_gene: TRBD1

CDR3nt: TGTGCCAGCAGTGTCGCAGGGTTTGAGACCCAGTACTTC
CDR3aa: CASSVAGFETQYF
len: 13
v_gene: TRBV2
abundance: few
j_gene: TRBJ2-5
d_gene: -

CDR3nt: TGTGCCAGCAGCATGGACAGGGGGCGTCTTTCACCCCTCCACTTT
CDR3aa: CASSMDRGRLSPLHF
len: 15
v_gene: TRBV13
abundance: -
j_gene: TRBJ1-6
d_gene: TRBD1

CDR3nt: TGTGCCAGTAGTCCCGGTAGCTCCTACGAGCAGTACTTC
CDR3aa: CASSPGSSYEQYF
len: 13
v_gene: TRBV19
abundance: few
j_gene: TRBJ2-7
d_gene: -

CDR3nt: TGCGCCAGCAGCTTGGGGGGCAGGGTGACTGAAGCTTTCTTT
CDR3aa: CASSLGGRVTEAFF
len: 14
v_gene: TRBV5-1
abundance: -
j_gene: TRBJ1-1
d_gene: -

CDR3nt: TGTGCCAGCAGCTGGTCAGGTACAACTAATGAAAAACTGTTTTTT
CDR3aa: CASSWSGTTNEKLFF
len: 15
v_gene: TRBV7-2
abundance: -
j_gene: TRBJ1-4
d_gene: -

CDR3nt: TGTGCCACCAGCACATGCGAGCAGTACTTC
CDR3aa: CATSTCEQYF
len: 10
v_gene: TRBV15
abundance: few
j_gene: TRBJ2-7
d_gene: -

CDR3nt: TGTGCCATCAGTGGGACAGCGAGCTCTGGAAACACCATATATTTT
CDR3aa: CAISGTASSGNTIYF
len: 15
v_gene: TRBV10-3
abundance: -
j_gene: TRBJ1-3
d_gene: -

CDR3nt: TGTGCCAGCAGTCCTCAGGGAAATGAGCAGTTCTTC
CDR3aa: CASSPQGNEQFF
len: 12
v_gene: TRBV6-6
abundance: -
j_gene: TRBJ2-1
d_gene: -

CDR3nt: TGTGCCAGCAGCGCCAGTGAATTTTTTTCCTACGAGCAGTACTTC
CDR3aa: CASSASEFFSYEQYF
len: 15
v_gene: TRBV11-2
abundance: -
j_gene: TRBJ2-7
d_gene: -

CDR3nt: TGTGCCAGCAGCGTAGCTGGCCGAACGAACACCGGGGAGCTGTTTTTT
CDR3aa: CASSVAGRTNTGELFF
len: 16
v_gene: TRBV9
abundance: -
j_gene: TRBJ2-2
d_gene: -

CDR3nt: TGTGCCAGCAGTCGGGACAGTAACTATGGCTACACCTTC
CDR3aa: CASSRDSNYGYTF
len: 13
v_gene: TRBV7-9
abundance: -
j_gene: TRBJ1-2
d_gene: TRBD1

CDR3nt: TGTGCCAGTAGTATAGGACTCCGGGACACTGAAGCTTTCTTT
CDR3aa: CASSIGLRDTEAFF
len: 14
v_gene: TRBV19
abundance: -
j_gene: TRBJ1-1
d_gene: -

CDR3nt: TGTGCCAGCAGCGCCGGGACTAGCTTTGCAGATACGCAGTATTTT
CDR3aa: CASSAGTSFADTQYF
len: 15
v_gene: TRBV14
abundance: -
j_gene: TRBJ2-3
d_gene: TRBD2

CDR3nt: TGTGCCAGCAGCTTGGTTCCGGGTGGCGAGCAGTACTTC
CDR3aa: CASSLVPGGEQYF
len: 13
v_gene: TRBV5-8
abundance: -
j_gene: TRBJ2-7
d_gene: -

CDR3nt: TGTGCCAGCAGCGAAGGACAGGGGATTCAGCCCCAGCATTTT
CDR3aa: CASSEGQGIQPQHF
len: 14
v_gene: TRBV7-2
abundance: few
j_gene: TRBJ1-5
d_gene: TRBD1

CDR3nt: TGCGCCAGCTCGACAGGGACGAACACTGAAGCTTTCTTT
CDR3aa: CASSTGTNTEAFF
len: 13
v_gene: TRBV10-1
abundance: -
j_gene: TRBJ1-1
d_gene: TRBD1